This T cell receptor (beta chain) was sequenced in a study of siplizumab effects on memory and regulatory T cells. As to this clone: The antigen remains undetermined.

The assay covered some 100,000 TCR templates per sample. Profiled with immunoSEQ multiplex PCR; TCRdb holds only in-frame clones, not every one. The sample includes around 95,000 clones, 80% to 95% seen only once; the top ten take 0.14% to 0.15%. This CDR3 comprises 14 residues. The V and J ends lost 5 bases and 8 bases respectively, with 19 bases between them. Looked up from germline, CDR1 is SGHNT and CDR2 is YYREEE (reference sequence). General observations from the study: Unstimulated naive T cells seemed to show more diversity than memory cells did, and they also seemed to be among the major contributors to the alloresponse.

The gene calls are TRBV5-4 and TRBJ1-2; a possible D gene is TRBD1 (5 bases). Input material: CD4+ T cells sorted from blood. The clonotype originates from a human donor in good health. In DNA, the CDR3 is TGTGCCAGCAGGCGGACGGGACGCCAGTGGGGCTACACCTTC. Translated, it gives CASRRTGRQWGYTF.